These 26 T cell receptor beta chains were sequenced from one sample in a study of T cells in Graves' hyperthyroidism and ophthalmopathy. TCR beta CDR3 regions were amplified from RNA. With the HTBI primer set, the TCR CDR3 went through a first round of RT-PCR. TCRdb analysed the multiplex PCR reads with MiXCR anew, one entry per CDR3 protein. This sample has about 320,000 distinct CDR3 sequences, with approximately 15% found just once. Sequencing was performed on blood. All receptors come from a man in his thirties or forties with Graves' hyperthyroidism.

This clonotype came up many times. The rearrangement links TRBV24-1 to TRBJ2-3; D remains unclear. Germline V gene lookup returns CDR1 KGHDR and CDR2 SFDVKD. This CDR3 is built from 18 residues. The V and J ends lost 0 bases and 3 bases respectively, with 18 bases between them. Here the CDR3 DNA reads TGTGCCACCAGTGATTTGGAAAGTCCAGGATTCTTGACAGATACGCAGTATTTT. This translates into CATSDLESPGFLTDTQYF.

The J gene is TRBJ2-2, the V gene TRBV28, with D perhaps TRBD1 or TRBD2 (5 bases each). Germline loops: CDR1 MDHEN, CDR2 SYDVKM. With 6 bases removed from V and 6 bases from J, the gap between germline ends came to 14 bases. The CDR3 spans 14 residues. The DNA for the CDR3 is TGTGCCAGCAGATCTACACGGGACGCCGGGGAGCTGTTTTTT. Encoded protein: CASRSTRDAGELFF.

This clonotype was seen repeatedly, ten times or more. The chain is built from TRBV20-1 and TRBJ1-1; the D is unclear. V was cut by 1 base and J by 11 bases, with 14 bases left in between. The CDR3 totals 12 residues. Germline lookup yields CDR1 DFQATT and CDR2 SNEGSKA (reference sequence). Here the CDR3 reads CSARGGSPWAFF. In DNA form, the CDR3 reads TGCAGTGCTAGAGGGGGATCCCCGTGGGCTTTCTTT.

Many counts were recorded for this clonotype. Here the CDR3 DNA reads TGCAGTGCTAGTGCTAGCGGGAGGCCCGACATGTTCTTC. Its protein is CSASASGRPDMFF. The V gene is TRBV20-1, the J gene TRBJ2-1; 11 positions match TRBD2. The CDR3 runs to 13 residues. The trim removed 3 bases at V and 15 bases at J, leaving 10 bases unmatched. CDR1 is DFQATT and CDR2 is SNEGSKA in the germline V gene (reference sequence).

This clonotype was observed a handful of times. A read error may explain this, as a much larger clone is one base away. The chain uses TRBV11-3 and TRBJ2-1; no clear D gene. Trimming shortened V by 5 bases and J by 0 bases, and 26 bases separated the two germline ends. The CDR3 totals 20 residues. Germline CDR1 SGHNT, CDR2 YENEEA. This chain's CDR3 is CASSPPLGPRATSSYNEQFF. In nucleotides, the CDR3 is TGTGCCAGCAGCCCCCCCCTCGGGCCAAGGGCCACGAGCTCCTACAATGAGCAGTTCTTC.

In this sample, this clonotype turned up many times. The chain couples TRBV29-1 to TRBJ2-1, with D perhaps TRBD2 (6 bases). The CDR3 totals 13 residues. The ends were cut back, 6 bases at V and 5 bases at J, with 14 bases in the middle. The germline gives CDR1 SQVTM, CDR2 ANQGSEA. The CDR3 DNA reads as TGCAGCGTGGCCGGGACTCTACACAATGAGCAGTTCTTC. Its translation: CSVAGTLHNEQFF.

The chain has TRBV9 and TRBJ1-6; D might be TRBD1 (5 bases). The V and J ends lost 3 bases and 9 bases respectively, with 10 bases between them. This CDR3 has 13 residues. Germline loops: CDR1 SGDLS, CDR2 YYNGEE. The CDR3 nucleotides are TGTGCCAGCAGCGCAGGGACCGCTTCACCCCTCCACTTT. This gives the protein CASSAGTASPLHF. The full variable domain, with the rest looked up from reference TRBV9 and TRBJ1-6, is DSGVTQTPKHLITATGQRVTLRCSPRSGDLSVYWYQQSLDQGLQFLIQYYNGEERAKGNILERFSAQQFPDLHSELNLSSLELGDSALYFCASSAGTASPLHFGNGTRLTVT.

This clonotype was seen many times. The V call is TRBV7-3, the J call TRBJ1-1, with 12 bases identical to TRBD1. The germline gives CDR1 SGHTA, CDR2 FQGTGA. This CDR3 comprises 16 residues. Trimming at V came to 2 bases and at J to 5 bases, leaving 6 bases not matched to a gene. The chain's CDR3 is CASSLDGTGGRTEAFF. In DNA form, the CDR3 reads TGTGCCAGCAGCTTAGACGGGACAGGGGGCCGTACTGAAGCTTTCTTT. The full variable domain, with the rest looked up from reference TRBV7-3 and TRBJ1-1, is GAGVSQTPSNKVTEKGKYVELRCDPISGHTALYWYRQSLGQGPEFLIYFQGTGAADDSGLPNDRFFAVRPEGSVSTLKIQRTERGDSAVYLCASSLDGTGGRTEAFFGQGTRLTVV.

This clonotype showed up many times. The J gene is TRBJ2-7, the V gene TRBV11-2; 9 nucleotides match TRBD1. The trim removed 5 bases at V and 3 bases at J, leaving 2 bases unmatched. This CDR3 spans 13 amino acids. Per the germline V gene, CDR1 is SGHAT and CDR2 is FQNNGV. CDR3 nucleotides: TGTGCCAGCAGCGGGGACAGGGTCTACGAGCAGTACTTC. Residues: CASSGDRVYEQYF.

The V gene is TRBV5-1, the J gene TRBJ1-1; 7 bases line up with TRBD1. Looked up from germline, CDR1 is SGHRS and CDR2 is YFSETQ. V lost 4 bases to trimming and J lost 6 bases; unmatched junction nucleotides: 12. This CDR3 has 15 residues. The DNA of the CDR3 is TGCGCCAGCAGCGTACTTGGGGTACAGGGGTCTGAAGCTTTCTTT. It yields the protein CASSVLGVQGSEAFF. The full variable domain, rest sourced from reference TRBV5-1 and TRBJ1-1, is KAGVTQTPRYLIKTRGQQVTLSCSPISGHRSVSWYQQTPGQGLQFLFEYFSETQRNKGNFPGRFSGRQFSNSRSEMNVSTLELGDSALYLCASSVLGVQGSEAFFGQGTRLTVV.

This clonotype has a count of ten or more. The V call is TRBV2, the J call TRBJ2-1, with TRBD2 identical over 7 bases. Germline CDR1 reads SNHLY; CDR2 reads FYNNEI. This CDR3 comprises 13 residues. J gave up 11 bases and V 3 bases, and 7 bases lay outside the gene matches. CDR3 sequence: CASSDLGREKQFF. The CDR3 DNA follows: TGTGCCAGCAGTGATTTAGGGAGGGAGAAGCAGTTCTTC.

The chain combines TRBV11-2 with TRBJ2-3; 11 positions match TRBD2. The CDR3 extends over 17 amino acids. Trimming cost V 6 bases and J 4 bases; bases outside gene matches: 12. The V gene's germline CDR1 is SGHAT and CDR2 FQNNGV. CDR3 residues: CASSQLAPSGRPDTQYF. The DNA of the CDR3 is TGTGCCAGCAGTCAACTAGCGCCTAGCGGGAGGCCAGATACGCAGTATTTT.

This clonotype was detected many times. The chain couples TRBV5-1 to TRBJ2-2, with D possibly matching TRBD2 (5 bases). V dropped 4 bases and J dropped 1 base, with 8 bases sitting between them. The CDR3 is 14 residues long. Germline V gene lookup returns CDR1 SGHRS and CDR2 YFSETQ. The CDR3 region has the DNA TGCGCCAGCAGCCGGGATCTGAACACCGGGGAGCTGTTTTTT. Protein product: CASSRDLNTGELFF. Full variable domain (missing parts from reference TRBV5-1 and TRBJ2-2): KAGVTQTPRYLIKTRGQQVTLSCSPISGHRSVSWYQQTPGQGLQFLFEYFSETQRNKGNFPGRFSGRQFSNSRSEMNVSTLELGDSALYLCASSRDLNTGELFFGEGSRLTVL.

Ten or more counts support this clonotype. The germline gene is not matched at one end of the junction; a read error may be the cause. J is TRBJ2-7 and V is TRBV7-2; 7 bases align to TRBD1. The germline V gene encodes CDR1 SGHTA and CDR2 FQGNSA. The CDR3 has 14 amino acids. The CDR3 DNA reads TGTGCCAGCAGCCTGCGACAGGGCCACTACGAGCAATACTTC. Amino acids: CASSLRQGHYEQYF.

The chain uses TRBV7-9 and TRBJ1-2; possibly TRBD1 for D (5 bases). V was trimmed by 9 bases and J by 4 bases, leaving 18 bases between them. The germline CDR1 and CDR2 sequences are SEHNR and FQNEAQ (reference sequence). This CDR3 is built from 14 residues. As DNA, the CDR3 is TGTGCCAGTTCTCTGGGGGTCGGCGGCTATGGCTACACCTTC. Amino acid sequence: CASSLGVGGYGYTF.

V and J are TRBV27 and TRBJ1-4; no reliable D call. Germline-derived CDR1 and CDR2 are MNHEY and SMNVEV (reference sequence). V lost 5 bases, J lost 8 bases, and 18 bases lay in between. The CDR3 runs 15 residues. CDR3 sequence reads: CASSPLETLREKLFF. CDR3 DNA: TGTGCCAGCAGTCCCCTGGAAACCCTTAGAGAAAAACTGTTTTTT.

This chain joins TRBV18 and TRBJ2-6, with a weak D call TRBD2 (6 bases). V lost 3 bases to trimming and J lost 4 bases, with 10 bases between them. Germline V CDR1 and CDR2: KGHSH, LQKENI. The CDR3 has 15 residues. This CDR3 is CASSPEGTGANVLTF. The CDR3 coding sequence is TGTGCCAGCTCACCGGAGGGAACGGGGGCCAACGTCCTGACTTTC.

At least ten counts were recorded for this clonotype. J is TRBJ2-7 and V is TRBV27; D is uncertain. Germline V CDR1 and CDR2: MNHEY, SMNVEV (reference sequence). Trimming shortened V by 6 bases and J by 3 bases, and 15 bases separated the two germline ends. This CDR3 region has 14 residues. The CDR3 region has the DNA TGTGCCAGCAGCCCTAGTCTGAATAACTACGAGCAGTACTTC. Amino acid sequence: CASSPSLNNYEQYF.

In its sample, this clonotype was seen many times. The genes are TRBV18 and TRBJ2-5; TRBD2 agrees at 7 bases. The germline V gene has CDR1 KGHSH and CDR2 LQKENI. J was trimmed by 5 bases and V by 3 bases; bases with no gene match: 15. The CDR3 runs to 17 residues. The DNA of the CDR3 is TGTGCCAGCTCACCGCTGCGGGCGCGGGAGCACGGGGAGACCCAGTACTTC. Amino acids: CASSPLRAREHGETQYF.

This clonotype has just a few counts. The V call is TRBV7-3, the J call TRBJ2-5; 11 nucleotides agree with TRBD2. Trimming took 1 base from V and 2 from J; bases not matched to a gene: 3. The germline CDR1 and CDR2 sequences are SGHTA and FQGTGA. The CDR3 sequence is 16 residues long. Here the CDR3 DNA reads TGTGCCAGCAGCTTAATGGGGACTAGCGGACAAGAGACCCAGTACTTC. Its protein product is CASSLMGTSGQETQYF.

This clonotype has ten or more counts. The chain has TRBV12-3 or TRBV12-4 and TRBJ2-1; D is uncertain. The ends were cut back, 1 base at V and 5 bases at J, with 6 bases in the middle. The CDR3 loop spans 13 amino acids. The CDR3 reads CASSLDGDNEQFF. CDR3 coding DNA: TGTGCCAGCAGTTTAGATGGGGACAATGAGCAGTTCTTC.

This chain links TRBV29-1 with TRBJ2-1; D is unresolved. The V end lost 2 bases, the J end lost 9 bases, and 5 bases lay between the germline ends. The CDR3 extends over 10 amino acids. Germline CDR1 reads SQVTM; CDR2 reads ANQGSEA. In DNA, the CDR3 is TGCAGCGTTGAATCCAGTGAGCAGTTCTTC. This translates into CSVESSEQFF.

The table lists this clonotype with many counts. V and J are TRBV5-1 and TRBJ1-1; the D is unclear. V was trimmed by 0 bases and J by 1 base, leaving 7 bases between them. The CDR3 loop spans 14 amino acids. Germline loops: CDR1 SGHRS, CDR2 YFSETQ. The CDR3, as DNA: TGCGCCAGCAGCTTGGAATCGGAGAACACTGAAGCTTTCTTT. Translated: CASSLESENTEAFF.

The chain links TRBV2 to TRBJ1-2; 8 bases are a match to TRBD1. Germline loops: CDR1 SNHLY, CDR2 FYNNEI. V lost 3 bases to trimming and J lost 3 bases; unmatched junction nucleotides: 3. The CDR3 totals 14 residues. Here the CDR3 reads CASSESGQDYGYTF. DNA of the CDR3: TGTGCCAGCAGTGAGTCGGGACAGGACTATGGCTACACCTTC.

This clonotype has a handful of counts. The chain links TRBV20-1 to TRBJ2-5; D gene ambiguous. The germline CDR1 and CDR2 sequences are DFQATT and SNEGSKA (reference sequence). Trimming pared 3 bases from V and 5 bases from J, leaving 10 bases between. The CDR3 has 12 residues. The CDR3 here is CSARRLIETQYF. CDR3 coding DNA: TGCAGTGCTAGGAGGTTAATTGAGACCCAGTACTTC.

The chain uses TRBV18 and TRBJ1-6, with 7 bases lining up with TRBD1. The CDR3 contains 14 residues. CDR1 and CDR2 (germline): KGHSH, LQKENI. Trimming at V came to 8 bases and at J to 7 bases, leaving 8 bases not matched to a gene. CDR3 amino acids: CASGPGTANSPLHF. The CDR3 bases are TGTGCCAGCGGACCGGGGACAGCCAATTCACCCCTCCACTTT.